Presented here are 14 T cell receptor beta chains from one specimen sequenced in a study of CD8 T cells in ankylosing spondylitis. Overall study findings and caveats: For ankylosing spondylitis blood, a TCR beta motif of 7 or 8 highly homologous variants appeared characteristic.

Which antigens these TCRs recognize remains unknown. TCRdb independently ran MiXCR on the 5' RACE reads; one entry per CDR3 protein. The table lists tens of thousands of distinct CDR3 sequences, approximately 8.9% of them singletons. The specimen was blood, either unsorted or a sorted T cell fraction (not recorded which). All receptors derive from a male donor with ankylosing spondylitis.

This clonotype was counted ten times or more. The CDR3 is CASSLGGVNTEAFF. The CDR3 nucleotides are TGTGCCAGCAGCTTAGGGGGCGTGAACACTGAAGCTTTCTTT. V is TRBV7-8 and J is TRBJ1-1, with D perhaps matching TRBD1 (5 bases). The CDR3 spans 14 residues. Germline V CDR1 and CDR2: SGHVS, FQNEAQ. With 1 base removed from V and 0 bases from J, the gap between germline ends came to 6 bases.

The chain employs TRBV4-1 and TRBJ2-7; D unresolved. Trimming took 0 bases from V and 5 from J, leaving 8 bases between them. The CDR3 sequence is 13 residues long. Germline assignment: CDR1 MGHRA and CDR2 YSYEKL. CDR3 residues: CASSQDLEDEQYV. The CDR3, as DNA: TGCGCCAGCAGCCAAGATCTGGAAGACGAGCAGTACGTC.

This chain links TRBV24-1 with TRBJ1-6; 7 nucleotides agree with TRBD1. The CDR3 is made up of 13 amino acids. Germline V gene lookup returns CDR1 KGHDR and CDR2 SFDVKD. J gave up 7 bases and V 10 bases, and 6 bases lay outside the gene matches. CDR3 loop: CATRQGRNSPLHF. The CDR3 nucleotides read TGTGCCACGAGACAGGGAAGGAATTCACCCCTCCACTTT.

In this sample, this clonotype turned up a few times. The J gene is TRBJ1-5, the V gene TRBV6-4; perhaps TRBD1 as D (6 bases). The germline V gene has CDR1 MRHNA and CDR2 SNTAGT. V lost 5 bases, J lost 3 bases, and 11 bases lay in between. This CDR3 has 14 amino acids. CDR3 coding DNA: TGTGCCAGCAGTCCGGGGGCAGACAATCAGCCCCAGCATTTT. Protein sequence: CASSPGADNQPQHF.

This clonotype was found a few times. The chain links TRBV7-9 to TRBJ2-1; TRBD2 agrees at 8 bases. The V gene end was trimmed by 2 bases and the J gene end by 6 bases; junction bases not matched to a gene: 9. The CDR3 is made up of 16 amino acids. Germline CDR1 reads SEHNR; CDR2 reads FQNEAQ (reference sequence). The CDR3: CASSLSRGETINEQFF. The CDR3 nucleotides are TGTGCCAGCAGCTTATCGCGGGGGGAGACCATCAATGAGCAGTTCTTC.

The rearrangement uses TRBV6-1 and TRBJ1-5; the D is unclear. V was shortened by 6 bases and J by 0 bases, with 9 bases between the two germline ends. The CDR3 has 14 amino acids. CDR1 and CDR2 from the germline V gene are MNHNS and SASEGT. CDR3 region: CASRAGYSNQPQHF. The CDR3 DNA reads TGTGCCAGCAGGGCGGGTTATAGCAATCAGCCCCAGCATTTT.

The rearrangement joins TRBV7-9 to TRBJ2-7; 7 bases line up with TRBD1. The J segment lost 5 bases and the V segment lost 3 bases, leaving 10 bases of the junction unmatched. CDR3 size: 15 residues. Per germline, CDR1 SEHNR and CDR2 FQNEAQ (reference sequence). In nucleotides, the CDR3 is TGTGCCAGCAGCTTTAGTCCAGGGGGTAAGGACGAGCAGTACGTC. This translates into CASSFSPGGKDEQYV.

J is TRBJ1-4 and V is TRBV5-8, with 7 bases fitting TRBD1. CDR3 length: 15 residues. Germline lookup yields CDR1 SGHTS and CDR2 YDEGEE. The V gene end was trimmed by 5 bases and the J gene end by 5 bases; junction bases not matched to a gene: 9. This chain's CDR3 is CASSSVGTVNEKLFF. DNA for the CDR3: TGTGCCAGCAGTTCAGTCGGGACAGTCAATGAAAAACTGTTTTTT.

This clonotype was recorded at least ten times. This sequence joins TRBV24-1 and TRBJ2-3; 9 positions agree with TRBD1. The CDR3 is 16 residues long. J was trimmed by 4 bases and V by 10 bases; bases with no gene match: 14. Germline V lookup: CDR1 KGHDR, CDR2 SFDVKD. CDR3 in DNA: TGTGCCACGGCGCCGCGGACAGGGGTTAGGGCAGATACGCAGTATTTT. Residues: CATAPRTGVRADTQYF.

The chain has TRBV10-3 and TRBJ2-7; 12 nucleotides match TRBD2. V was clipped by 4 bases and J by 3 bases; unmatched bases: 7. CDR1 is ENHRY, CDR2 SYGVKD, per germline. The length of the CDR3 is 16 residues. DNA for the CDR3: TGTGCCATCAGTGGGTCCTGGACTAGCGGGAACTACGAGCAGTACGTC. It yields the protein CAISGSWTSGNYEQYV.

This clonotype showed up many times. V gene TRBV7-9 combines with J gene TRBJ1-1, with D tentatively TRBD1 (5 bases). The germline gives CDR1 SEHNR, CDR2 FQNEAQ (reference sequence). V lost 5 bases and J lost 7, with 11 bases in between. The CDR3 runs to 12 residues. This CDR3 is CASSPQGIEAFF. CDR3 bases: TGTGCCAGCAGCCCGCAGGGAATTGAAGCTTTCTTT. Together with reference TRBV7-9 and TRBJ1-1, the CDR3 gives the full variable domain: DTGVSQNPRHKITKRGQNVTFRCDPISEHNRLYWYRQTLGQGPEFLTYFQNEAQLEKSRLLSDRFSAERPKGSFSTLEIQRTEQGDSAMYLCASSPQGIEAFFGQGTRLTVV.

This clonotype was seen at least ten times. The rearrangement links TRBV7-9 to TRBJ2-2; D not resolved. V lost 5 bases and J lost 7, with 8 bases in between. This CDR3 contains 12 residues. The germline V gene encodes CDR1 SEHNR and CDR2 FQNEAQ (reference sequence). The CDR3 sequence: CASSPRSGELFF. CDR3 nucleotide sequence: TGTGCCAGCAGCCCTCGGAGCGGGGAGCTGTTTTTT.

The V and J genes are TRBV4-1 and TRBJ2-3; D is unclear. Trimming stripped 1 base from V and 1 base from J, with 6 bases between. Germline assignment: CDR1 MGHRA and CDR2 YSYEKL. This CDR3 is 14 amino acids long. CDR3 sequence (DNA): TGCGCCAGCAGCCAAGCCCTAGGCACAGATACGCAGTATTTT. It specifies CASSQALGTDTQYF.

This clonotype was counted ten times or more. The chain carries TRBV11-2 and TRBJ2-2; D is uncertain. Germline V CDR1 and CDR2: SGHAT, FQNNGV. V dropped 0 bases and J dropped 9 bases, with 17 bases sitting between them. This CDR3 is 16 amino acids long. CDR3 residues: CASSLEIVGPLRELFF. Written as DNA, the CDR3 is TGTGCCAGCAGCTTAGAAATCGTCGGGCCCCTGAGGGAGCTGTTTTTT.